This T cell receptor beta chain was captured by sequencing in a study of T-cell memory formation after mild COVID-19. From the 5' RACE reads, TCRdb called clonotypes with MiXCR, one entry per CDR3 protein. This table has under 250,000 distinct CDR3 sequences, around 25% appearing once. CDR1 and CDR2 (germline): MNHEY, SVGAGI. The ends were cut back, 1 base at V and 4 bases at J, with 13 bases in the middle. The CDR3 loop spans 15 amino acids. Points from the study as a whole: Pre-infection memory showed some responding clones, and this suggested that cross-reactive memory joined.

With regard to this clonotype: Antigen unknown.

The chain couples TRBV6-5 to TRBJ1-2; D is undetermined. This clonotype was obtained from an adult woman who had mild COVID-19 (a few samples of this study predate the infection). Cell type and time point are not known. The sample was PBMCs or a T cell subset sorted from them (not recorded which). For the CDR3, the DNA is TGTGCCAGCAGTTACTTGCCCCCACGGGGCTATGGCTACACCTTC. Encoded protein: CASSYLPPRGYGYTF.